What follows are 28 T cell receptor beta chains derived from one specimen sequenced in a study of T cells in tumors after PD-1 blockade. Sequencing was performed with immunoSEQ multiplex PCR; in TCRdb, only in-frame clones are kept and a portion is missing. The sample yields about 47,000 clones, approximately 79% seen once. The specimen comprised PBMCs, sampled before anti-PD-1 treatment. All receptors come from a human donor with basal cell carcinoma.

J is TRBJ1-5 and V is TRBV2; maybe TRBD1 (5 bases). V was clipped by 2 bases and J by 0 bases, with 8 bases between them. Germline CDR1 and CDR2: SNHLY and FYNNEI. The CDR3 has 15 residues. The DNA for the CDR3 is TGTGCCAGCAGTGAACAGGGTTATAGCAATCAGCCCCAGCATTTT. Its translation: CASSEQGYSNQPQHF.

This clone was seen a few times. The chain recombines TRBV9 with TRBJ1-5; TRBD1 matches at 9 bases. This CDR3 contains 14 residues. With 3 bases clipped from V and 6 bases from J, the junction kept 4 bases outside the gene matches. CDR1 and CDR2 (germline): SGDLS, YYNGEE. The CDR3 bases are TGTGCCAGCAGCGCCGGGACAGGGAGTCAGCCCCAGCATTTT. Translation gives CASSAGTGSQPQHF. The whole variable domain, filled in from reference TRBV9 and TRBJ1-5, reads DSGVTQTPKHLITATGQRVTLRCSPRSGDLSVYWYQQSLDQGLQFLIQYYNGEERAKGNILERFSAQQFPDLHSELNLSSLELGDSALYFCASSAGTGSQPQHFGDGTRLSIL.

CDR3 in amino acids: CASSHNILRGHQPQHF. CDR3 nucleotide sequence: TGTGCCAGCAGCCACAACATTCTACGGGGGCATCAGCCCCAGCATTTT. The gene calls are TRBV7-2 and TRBJ1-5; possibly TRBD1 for D (6 bases). This CDR3 comprises 16 residues. V gave up 5 bases and J gave up 5 bases, with 19 bases separating them. Germline V CDR1 and CDR2: SGHTA, FQGNSA.

This chain uses TRBV30 with TRBJ1-5; no clear D. The germline gives CDR1 GTSNPN, CDR2 SVGIG (reference sequence). V was trimmed by 3 bases and J by 1 base, leaving 7 bases between them. CDR3 length equals 13 residues. The CDR3 protein is CAWSRSSNQPQHF. Written as DNA, the CDR3 is TGTGCCTGGAGCAGGTCAAGCAATCAGCCCCAGCATTTT.

This sequence joins TRBV19 and TRBJ1-5; TRBD1 is a possible D gene (6 bases). The germline gives CDR1 LNHDA, CDR2 SQIVND (reference sequence). The CDR3 is made up of 14 amino acids. Trimming shortened V by 5 bases and J by 4 bases, and 12 bases separated the two germline ends. CDR3 sequence: CASSRGGANQPQHF. The CDR3 DNA is TGTGCCAGTAGTCGGGGGGGGGCGAATCAGCCCCAGCATTTT.

The chain combines TRBV24-1 with TRBJ2-5; D is possibly TRBD1 (6 bases). The V end was cut by 10 bases, the J end by 2 bases, with 13 bases between. In germline, CDR1 is KGHDR, CDR2 SFDVKD. CDR3 length: 13 amino acids. The CDR3 protein is CATQQGWQETQYF. The CDR3 DNA is TGTGCCACGCAACAGGGATGGCAAGAGACCCAGTACTTC.

This chain links TRBV30 with TRBJ2-1, with 7 bases aligning to TRBD1. The ends lost 0 bases at V and 5 bases at J; junction bases unmatched: 4. Germline CDR1 reads GTSNPN; CDR2 reads SVGIG (reference sequence). The CDR3 is made up of 14 amino acids. Written as DNA, the CDR3 is TGTGCCTGGAGTGTCCCGGACAGGAACAATGAGCAGTTCTTC. It translates to CAWSVPDRNNEQFF.

The chain carries TRBV5-1 and TRBJ2-3; 7 bases fit TRBD2. Germline V gene sequence: CDR1 SGHRS, CDR2 YFSETQ. Losses at the gene ends were 0 bases for V and 10 bases for J; bases not matched to a gene: 5. The CDR3 runs to 13 residues. The DNA of the CDR3 is TGCGCCAGCAGCTTGGAAGCGGGACGGCCGCAGTATTTT. Its protein product is CASSLEAGRPQYF.

The chain couples TRBV16 to TRBJ1-1; perhaps TRBD1 as D (5 bases). This CDR3 spans 13 amino acids. Trimming left V 2 bases short and J 10 bases short, with 14 bases between. Germline V gene lookup returns CDR1 KGHSY and CDR2 FQNENV. CDR3 protein: CASSQNNVGGAFF. CDR3 nucleotides: TGTGCCAGCAGCCAAAATAACGTGGGGGGAGCTTTCTTT.

The chain links TRBV7-8 to TRBJ1-2; TRBD1 agrees at 8 bases. Germline CDR1 reads SGHVS; CDR2 reads FQNEAQ. Trimming cost V 5 bases and J 4 bases; bases outside gene matches: 9. The CDR3 length is 15 residues. The CDR3 region is CASSGHSDRVYGYTF. CDR3 coding DNA: TGTGCCAGCAGCGGCCACTCGGACAGGGTCTATGGCTACACCTTC.

The chain joins TRBV7-3 to TRBJ1-2, with 8 bases matching TRBD1. This CDR3 spans 14 amino acids. V dropped 5 bases and J dropped 8; count of bases not matched to a gene: 10. Germline V gene lookup returns CDR1 SGHTA and CDR2 FQGTGA. CDR3 sequence reads: CASSASGGAGGYTF. In DNA form, the CDR3 reads TGTGCCAGCAGCGCCTCAGGGGGCGCGGGAGGCTACACCTTC.

This rearrangement joins TRBV5-4 to TRBJ2-6; D is undetermined. Trimming cost V 4 bases and J 0 bases, with 14 bases left between them. CDR3 length equals 17 residues. Germline assignment: CDR1 SGHNT and CDR2 YYREEE (reference sequence). The DNA for the CDR3 is TGTGCCAGCAGCCCAACGTCAATAACCTCTGGGGCCAACGTCCTGACTTTC. Translation gives CASSPTSITSGANVLTF.

The chain joins TRBV30 to TRBJ2-2; either TRBD1 or TRBD2 may fit D (5 bases each). Trimming shortened V by 4 bases and J by 7 bases, and 13 bases separated the two germline ends. The germline V gene encodes CDR1 GTSNPN and CDR2 SVGIG (reference sequence). The CDR3 consists of 13 residues. CDR3 DNA sequence: TGTGCCTGGACCTGGGGCCGGGACGGGGAGCTGTTTTTT. Translated, it gives CAWTWGRDGELFF.

The V gene is TRBV6-5, the J gene TRBJ1-2, with D unclear. This CDR3 is 15 amino acids long. Germline CDR1 is MNHEY and CDR2 is SVGAGI. The V and J ends lost 1 base and 1 base respectively, with 10 bases between them. The CDR3: CASSYYPGLNYGYTF. The CDR3 DNA reads TGTGCCAGCAGTTACTATCCAGGACTTAACTATGGCTACACCTTC.

V and J are TRBV19 and TRBJ2-2; D gene unclear. V was pared by 3 bases and J by 0 bases, with 8 bases between. Per germline, CDR1 LNHDA and CDR2 SQIVND (reference sequence). CDR3 length: 15 residues. CDR3 loop: CASSMSPPNTGELFF. The CDR3 DNA reads as TGTGCCAGTAGTATGTCACCACCGAACACCGGGGAGCTGTTTTTT.

The sample holds a few counts of this clone. The V and J genes are TRBV4-1 and TRBJ1-2, with D unresolved. Germline V gives CDR1 MGHRA, CDR2 YSYEKL. V lost 0 bases and J 0 bases, leaving 20 bases between the germline ends. The CDR3 covers 19 residues. The CDR3 DNA reads as TGCGCCAGCAGCCAAGATTCATCCTACTTTTCGTTAGCTAACTATGGCTACACCTTC. Protein sequence: CASSQDSSYFSLANYGYTF.

This clone was detected only once. The genes are TRBV6-5 and TRBJ2-7; TRBD1 might be the D (7 bases). The CDR3 is made up of 13 amino acids. V was pared by 7 bases and J by 6 bases, with 16 bases between. Germline-derived CDR1 and CDR2 are MNHEY and SVGAGI. This CDR3 reads CASMARGAAEQYF. The CDR3 bases are TGTGCCAGCATGGCCAGGGGGGCAGCCGAGCAGTACTTC.

This clone was recorded once. V is TRBV6-5 and J is TRBJ1-1, with D possibly TRBD1 on 6 matching bases. The ends were cut back, 7 bases at V and 4 bases at J, with 13 bases in the middle. From germline, CDR1 is MNHEY and CDR2 SVGAGI. The CDR3 is 13 amino acids. CDR3 in amino acids: CASTEWGATEAFF. The CDR3 region has the DNA TGTGCCAGCACGGAGTGGGGGGCCACTGAAGCTTTCTTT.

This chain joins TRBV4-1 and TRBJ1-2, with TRBD1 identical over 8 bases. Per germline, CDR1 MGHRA and CDR2 YSYEKL. The CDR3 runs to 14 residues. V lost 1 base and J lost 8; bases outside the gene matches: 6. CDR3: CASSQGAGGRGYTF. CDR3 coding DNA: TGCGCCAGCAGCCAAGGGGCAGGGGGCCGGGGCTACACCTTC.

CDR3: CASSRILGDEQYF. CDR3 coding DNA: TGCGCCAGCAGCCGGATCCTAGGCGACGAGCAGTACTTC. The chain is built from TRBV4-1 and TRBJ2-7; D ambiguous. Germline V lookup: CDR1 MGHRA, CDR2 YSYEKL. Trimming stripped 4 bases from V and 5 bases from J, with 12 bases between. The CDR3 contains 13 residues.

The chain recombines TRBV28 with TRBJ2-7; 9 nucleotides line up with TRBD1. Losses at the gene ends were 9 bases for V and 3 bases for J; bases not matched to a gene: 6. Per germline, CDR1 MDHEN and CDR2 SYDVKM. There are 13 residues in the CDR3. The CDR3 nucleotides are TGTGCCAGTAAGACAGGGGGAATCTACGAGCAGTACTTC. The encoded protein is CASKTGGIYEQYF.

This chain joins TRBV5-1 and TRBJ2-7; TRBD1 agrees at 7 bases. Germline assignment: CDR1 SGHRS and CDR2 YFSETQ. The trim removed 4 bases at V and 4 bases at J, leaving 5 bases unmatched. The CDR3 has 13 amino acids. The CDR3 is CASSPTGSYEQYF. The CDR3, as DNA: TGCGCCAGCAGCCCGACAGGGTCGTACGAGCAGTACTTC.

This clone was observed once. V gene TRBV25-1 combines with J gene TRBJ1-1; 9 bases align to TRBD1. Germline assignment: CDR1 MGHDK and CDR2 SYGVNS. With V trimmed by 5 bases and J by 4 bases, 8 bases remained unmatched. The CDR3 runs to 15 residues. CDR3 coding DNA: TGTGCCAGCAGTTTTTACGAGACAGGGGGCACTGAAGCTTTCTTT. Its protein product is CASSFYETGGTEAFF.

This clone appeared a few times. The rearrangement links TRBV28 to TRBJ2-2; 10 bases agree with TRBD2. The trim removed 8 bases at V and 1 base at J, leaving 4 bases unmatched. Germline V gene lookup returns CDR1 MDHEN and CDR2 SYDVKM. The CDR3 sequence is 15 residues long. CDR3 residues: CASGRLAGNTGELFF. CDR3 bases: TGTGCCAGCGGGAGACTAGCGGGGAACACCGGGGAGCTGTTTTTT.

This chain links TRBV27 with TRBJ2-5, with 8 nucleotides matching TRBD1. CDR3 length: 14 amino acids. After removal of 5 bases from V and 2 bases from J, the junction contained 4 bases not matched to a gene. Germline V gene lookup returns CDR1 MNHEY and CDR2 SMNVEV (reference sequence). The CDR3 sequence is CASSPRQGQETQYF. The CDR3 DNA follows: TGTGCCAGCAGTCCAAGACAGGGGCAAGAGACCCAGTACTTC.

This clone was seen repeatedly, ten times or more. The chain carries TRBV3-1 (or the pseudogene TRBV3-2) and TRBJ2-7; D may be TRBD2 (5 bases). Looked up from germline, CDR1 is LGHDT and CDR2 is YNNKEL (reference sequence). CDR3 size: 14 residues. With 0 bases removed from V and 7 bases from J, the gap between germline ends came to 13 bases. The CDR3 DNA reads as TGTGCCAGCAGCCAAGATCTGCGGTCGGGAGAGCAGTACTTC. This gives the protein CASSQDLRSGEQYF.

V and J are TRBV7-6 and TRBJ2-2, with 10 bases lining up with TRBD2. CDR3 length equals 16 residues. V lost 5 bases and J lost 2; bases outside the gene matches: 5. Germline loops: CDR1 SGHVS, CDR2 FNYEAQ. The CDR3 loop is CASSLGLAANTGELFF. The CDR3 region has the DNA TGTGCCAGCAGCCTAGGACTAGCGGCAAACACCGGGGAGCTGTTTTTT.

This chain uses TRBV28 with TRBJ1-1, with TRBD1 matching over 10 bases. In germline, CDR1 is MDHEN, CDR2 SYDVKM. The CDR3 consists of 13 residues. The V segment lost 6 bases and the J segment 5 bases; nucleotides outside the gene matches: 3. CDR3 protein: CASSVDRGTEAFF. Here the CDR3 DNA reads TGTGCCAGCAGCGTGGACAGGGGGACTGAAGCTTTCTTT.